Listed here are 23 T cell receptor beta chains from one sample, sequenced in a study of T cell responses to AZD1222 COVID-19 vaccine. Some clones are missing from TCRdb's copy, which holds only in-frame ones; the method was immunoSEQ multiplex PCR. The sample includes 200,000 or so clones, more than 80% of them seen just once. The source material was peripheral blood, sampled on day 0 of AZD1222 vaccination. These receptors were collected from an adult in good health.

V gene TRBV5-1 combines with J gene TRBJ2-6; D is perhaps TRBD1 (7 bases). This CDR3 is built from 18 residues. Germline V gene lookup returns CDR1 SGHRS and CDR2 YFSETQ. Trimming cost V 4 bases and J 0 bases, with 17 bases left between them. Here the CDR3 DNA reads TGCGCCAGCAGCCCCACGGCAGGGGGGAGCTCTGGGGCCAACGTCCTGACTTTC. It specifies CASSPTAGGSSGANVLTF.

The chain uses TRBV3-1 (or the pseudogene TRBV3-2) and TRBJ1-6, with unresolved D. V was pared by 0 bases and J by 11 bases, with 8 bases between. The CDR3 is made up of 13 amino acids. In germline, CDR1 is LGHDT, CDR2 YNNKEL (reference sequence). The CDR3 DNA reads TGTGCCAGCAGCCAAGATAACCGGCCACCCCTCCACTTT. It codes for CASSQDNRPPLHF.

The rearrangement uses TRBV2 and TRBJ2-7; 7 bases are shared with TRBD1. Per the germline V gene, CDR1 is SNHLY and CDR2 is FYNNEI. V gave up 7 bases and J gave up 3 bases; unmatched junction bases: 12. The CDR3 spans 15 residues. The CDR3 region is CASTRHRDSLYEQYF. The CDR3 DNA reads TGTGCCAGCACTCGACATAGGGACAGCCTCTACGAGCAGTACTTC. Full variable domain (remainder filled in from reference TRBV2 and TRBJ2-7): EPEVTQTPSHQVTQMGQEVILRCVPISNHLYFYWYRQILGQKVEFLVSFYNNEISEKSEIFDDQFSVERPDGSNFTLKIRSTKLEDSAMYFCASTRHRDSLYEQYFGPGTRLTVT.

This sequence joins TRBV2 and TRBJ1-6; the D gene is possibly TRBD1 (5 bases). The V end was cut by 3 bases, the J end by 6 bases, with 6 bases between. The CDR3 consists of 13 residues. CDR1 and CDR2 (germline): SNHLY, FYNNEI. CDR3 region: CASSEQGNSPLHF. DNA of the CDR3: TGTGCCAGCAGTGAGCAGGGTAATTCACCCCTCCACTTT.

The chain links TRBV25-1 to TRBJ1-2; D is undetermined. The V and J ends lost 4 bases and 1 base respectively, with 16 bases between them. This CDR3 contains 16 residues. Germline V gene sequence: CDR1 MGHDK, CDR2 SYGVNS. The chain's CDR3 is CASSVGPQTSNYGYTF. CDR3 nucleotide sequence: TGTGCCAGCAGTGTGGGTCCACAAACGAGTAACTATGGCTACACCTTC.

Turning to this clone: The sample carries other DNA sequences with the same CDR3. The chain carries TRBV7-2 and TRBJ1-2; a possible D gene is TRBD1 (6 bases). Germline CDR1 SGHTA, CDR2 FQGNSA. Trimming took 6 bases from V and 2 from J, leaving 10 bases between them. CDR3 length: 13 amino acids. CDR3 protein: CASSPDSNYGYTF. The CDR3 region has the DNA TGTGCCAGCAGTCCGGACAGCAACTATGGCTACACCTTC.

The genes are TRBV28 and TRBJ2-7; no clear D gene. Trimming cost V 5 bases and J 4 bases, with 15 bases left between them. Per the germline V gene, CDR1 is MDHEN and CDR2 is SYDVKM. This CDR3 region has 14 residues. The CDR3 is CASSLTGLGYEQYF. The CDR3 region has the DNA TGTGCCAGCAGTCTTACGGGCTTAGGGTACGAGCAGTACTTC.

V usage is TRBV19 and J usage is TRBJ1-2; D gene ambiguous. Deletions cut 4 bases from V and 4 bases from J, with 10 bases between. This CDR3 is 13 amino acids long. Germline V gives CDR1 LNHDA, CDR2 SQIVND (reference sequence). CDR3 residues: CASSTFAGYGYTF. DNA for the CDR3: TGTGCCAGTAGTACCTTTGCGGGCTATGGCTACACCTTC.

CDR3 sequence: CASSLRGGGTVLYEQYF. As DNA, the CDR3 is TGTGCCAGCAGCCTAAGGGGAGGGGGGACAGTCCTGTACGAGCAGTACTTC. The genes are TRBV7-9 and TRBJ2-7, with D perhaps assigned TRBD1 or TRBD2 (7 bases each). V was shortened by 5 bases and J by 4 bases, with 24 bases between the two germline ends. CDR1 SEHNR and CDR2 FQNEAQ come from the germline V gene (reference sequence). This CDR3 spans 17 amino acids.

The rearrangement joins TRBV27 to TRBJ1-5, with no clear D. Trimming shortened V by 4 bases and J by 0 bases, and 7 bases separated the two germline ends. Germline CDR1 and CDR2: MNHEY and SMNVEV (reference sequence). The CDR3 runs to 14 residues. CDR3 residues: CASSSPDSNQPQHF. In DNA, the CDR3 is TGTGCCAGCAGTTCTCCCGATAGCAATCAGCCCCAGCATTTT.

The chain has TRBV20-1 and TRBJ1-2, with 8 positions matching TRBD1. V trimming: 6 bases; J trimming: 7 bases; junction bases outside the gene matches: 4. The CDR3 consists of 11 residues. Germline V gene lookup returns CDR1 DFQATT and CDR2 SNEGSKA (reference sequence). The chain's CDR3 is CSAPQGAGYTF. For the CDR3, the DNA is TGCAGTGCCCCCCAGGGGGCTGGCTACACCTTC.

The CDR3: CASSFRRLAGEETQYF. The DNA of the CDR3 is TGTGCCAGCAGTTTCCGGCGACTAGCGGGAGAAGAGACCCAGTACTTC. V gene TRBV28 combines with J gene TRBJ2-5, with 12 bases fitting TRBD2. V lost 3 bases and J lost 3; bases outside the gene matches: 5. Germline V gives CDR1 MDHEN, CDR2 SYDVKM. This CDR3 has 16 amino acids.

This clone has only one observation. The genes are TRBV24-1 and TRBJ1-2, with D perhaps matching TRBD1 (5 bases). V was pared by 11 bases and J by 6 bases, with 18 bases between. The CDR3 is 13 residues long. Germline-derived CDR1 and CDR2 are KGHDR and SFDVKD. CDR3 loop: CAISGQGDDGYTF. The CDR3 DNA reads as TGTGCCATCTCGGGGCAGGGCGACGATGGCTACACCTTC.

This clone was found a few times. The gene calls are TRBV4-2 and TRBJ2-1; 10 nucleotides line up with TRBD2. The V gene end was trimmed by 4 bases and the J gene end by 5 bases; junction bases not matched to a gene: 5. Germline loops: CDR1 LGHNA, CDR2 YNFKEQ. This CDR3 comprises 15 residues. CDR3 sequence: CASSPLAGANNEQFF. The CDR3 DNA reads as TGTGCCAGCAGCCCTCTAGCGGGGGCCAACAATGAGCAGTTCTTC.

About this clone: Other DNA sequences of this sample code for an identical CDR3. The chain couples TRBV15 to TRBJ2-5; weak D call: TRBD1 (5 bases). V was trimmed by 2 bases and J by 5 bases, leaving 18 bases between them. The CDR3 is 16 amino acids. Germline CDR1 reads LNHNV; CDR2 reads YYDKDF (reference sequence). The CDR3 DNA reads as TGTGCCACCAGCAGATCCGGTAATAGGGGCCGGGAGACCCAGTACTTC. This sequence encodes CATSRSGNRGRETQYF. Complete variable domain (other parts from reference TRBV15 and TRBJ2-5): DAMVIQNPRYQVTQFGKPVTLSCSQTLNHNVMYWYQQKSSQAPKLLFHYYDKDFNNEADTPDNFQSRRPNTSFCFLDIRSPGLGDTAMYLCATSRSGNRGRETQYFGPGTRLLVL.

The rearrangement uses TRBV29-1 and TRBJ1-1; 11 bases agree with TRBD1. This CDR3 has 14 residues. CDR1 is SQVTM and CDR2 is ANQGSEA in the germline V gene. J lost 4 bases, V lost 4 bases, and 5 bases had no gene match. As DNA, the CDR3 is TGCAGCGTTGCCCCCGGGACAGGGGGCACTGAAGCTTTCTTT. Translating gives CSVAPGTGGTEAFF.

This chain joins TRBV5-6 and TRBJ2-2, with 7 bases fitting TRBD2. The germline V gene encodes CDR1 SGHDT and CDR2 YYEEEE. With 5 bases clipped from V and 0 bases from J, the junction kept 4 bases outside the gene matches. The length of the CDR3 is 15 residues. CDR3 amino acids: CASSSLAANTGELFF. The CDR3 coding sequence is TGTGCCAGCAGTTCCCTAGCGGCGAACACCGGGGAGCTGTTTTTT.

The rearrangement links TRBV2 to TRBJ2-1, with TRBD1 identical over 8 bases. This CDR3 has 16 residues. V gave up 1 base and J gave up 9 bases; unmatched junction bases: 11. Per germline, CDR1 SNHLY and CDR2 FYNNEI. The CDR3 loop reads CASSEVSGGQGAEQFF. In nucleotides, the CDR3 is TGTGCCAGCAGTGAAGTGAGTGGAGGACAGGGAGCTGAGCAGTTCTTC. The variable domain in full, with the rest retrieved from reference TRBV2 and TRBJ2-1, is EPEVTQTPSHQVTQMGQEVILRCVPISNHLYFYWYRQILGQKVEFLVSFYNNEISEKSEIFDDQFSVERPDGSNFTLKIRSTKLEDSAMYFCASSEVSGGQGAEQFFGPGTRLTVL.

Written as DNA, the CDR3 is TGCGCCAGCAGCCCCTATAGCGGGAACGACGGGGAGCTGTTTTTT. Encoded protein: CASSPYSGNDGELFF. The chain employs TRBV5-1 and TRBJ2-2; TRBD2 matches 8 bases. Germline V gives CDR1 SGHRS, CDR2 YFSETQ. This CDR3 has 15 residues. The J segment lost 7 bases and the V segment lost 4 bases, leaving 9 bases of the junction unmatched.

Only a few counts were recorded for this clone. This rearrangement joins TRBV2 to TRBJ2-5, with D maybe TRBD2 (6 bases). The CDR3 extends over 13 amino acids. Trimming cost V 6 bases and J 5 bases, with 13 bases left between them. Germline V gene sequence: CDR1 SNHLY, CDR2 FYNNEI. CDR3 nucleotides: TGTGCCAGCAGCTCGGACTACTCCGAGACCCAGTACTTC. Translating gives CASSSDYSETQYF.

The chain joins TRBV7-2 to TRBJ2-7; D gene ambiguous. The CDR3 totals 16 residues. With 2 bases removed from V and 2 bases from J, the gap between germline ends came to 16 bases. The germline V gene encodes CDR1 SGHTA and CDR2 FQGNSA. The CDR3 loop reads CASSLPLPDGAYEQYF. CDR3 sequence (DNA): TGTGCCAGCAGCTTACCCCTCCCCGACGGAGCCTACGAGCAGTACTTC.

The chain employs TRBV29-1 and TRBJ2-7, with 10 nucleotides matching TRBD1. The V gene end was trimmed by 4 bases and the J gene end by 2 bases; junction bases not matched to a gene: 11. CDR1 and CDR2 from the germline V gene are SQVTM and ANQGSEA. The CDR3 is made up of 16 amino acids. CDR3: CSVAGTGESFPYEQYF. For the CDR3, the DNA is TGCAGCGTTGCTGGGACAGGGGAATCTTTTCCCTACGAGCAGTACTTC.

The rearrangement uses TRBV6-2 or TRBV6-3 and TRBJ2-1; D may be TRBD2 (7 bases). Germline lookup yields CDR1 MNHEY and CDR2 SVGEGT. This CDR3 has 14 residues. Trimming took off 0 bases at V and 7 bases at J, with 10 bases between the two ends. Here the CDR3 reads CASSYSGGGNEQFF. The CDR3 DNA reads TGTGCCAGCAGTTACTCAGGGGGAGGGAATGAGCAGTTCTTC.